This TCR beta chain was profiled in a study of shared clonotypes between healthy human individuals. Germline CDR1 is MDHEN and CDR2 is SYDVKM. The CDR3 runs 13 residues. Trimming took off 3 bases at V and 6 bases at J, with 11 bases between the two ends. Study-level findings and limits: Clonotypes which were not shared had lower generation probabilities than clonotypes that all four donors shared. Across subsets, estimated richness was generally greater for naive than for memory populations. Roughly 5% of naive CD4 clonotypes were common to four donors.

About this clone: Its matching antigen is unknown.

Only in-frame clones appear in the TCRdb table, and some are missing; sequencing was by immunoSEQ multiplex PCR. The table includes some 2.1 million clones, 95% detected once. The sequence was collected from a man aged 18 to 30 in good health. Material for sequencing was naive CD4+ T cells sorted from blood. Subset defined: CD45RA+ positively selected. The gene calls are TRBV28 and TRBJ1-1, with D unclear. The CDR3 DNA reads TGTGCCAGCAGTTTCCGATTAGTCTCTGAAGCTTTCTTT. Translation: CASSFRLVSEAFF.